The 22 T cell receptor beta chains in this list originate from one sample, sequenced in a study of cytomegalovirus exposure and HLA in healthy donors (dated by TCRdb to the late 2010s). The library was made by the immunoSEQ multiplex PCR assay. A mixture of 60 forward primers for TCR Vbeta segments and 13 reverse primers for TCR Jbeta segments was used in the multiplex PCR. This is the immuneACCESS table as TCRdb keeps it, with only in-frame sequences that have V and J called. A part of the clones is gone; compared with another copy, unresolved V genes explain less than half, and the rest is unexplained. The table of this sample itemizes 130,000 or so clones. 2% to 2.5% of the sample is taken by the ten largest. The specimen sequenced was PBMCs. These receptor sequences come from a woman under 30 in good health and CMV-seronegative.

CDR3 region: CASSLATPNTEAFF. For the CDR3, the DNA is TGTGCCAGCAGCTTAGCGACACCAAACACTGAAGCTTTCTTT. The rearrangement joins TRBV7-6 to TRBJ1-1; D not resolved. Germline loops: CDR1 SGHVS, CDR2 FNYEAQ. Trimming pared 0 bases from V and 2 bases from J, leaving 7 bases between. The CDR3 is made up of 14 amino acids.

The CDR3 bases are TGTGCCAGCCTGGGACAGGAAGACACTGAAGCTTTCTTT. Residues: CASLGQEDTEAFF. The rearrangement links TRBV2 to TRBJ1-1; 8 positions agree with TRBD1. With 8 bases clipped from V and 3 bases from J, the junction kept 5 bases outside the gene matches. There are 13 residues in the CDR3. Germline V CDR1 and CDR2: SNHLY, FYNNEI.

This chain joins TRBV9 and TRBJ2-2; 13 positions agree with TRBD2. Germline V gene sequence: CDR1 SGDLS, CDR2 YYNGEE. V lost 4 bases and J lost 4; bases outside the gene matches: 4. CDR3 length: 16 residues. The CDR3 DNA is TGTGCCAGCAGCCCACTAGCGGGAGGGGCCACCGGGGAGCTGTTTTTT. Protein sequence: CASSPLAGGATGELFF.

The V gene is TRBV5-6, the J gene TRBJ2-4, with 14 bases aligning to TRBD2. CDR1 SGHDT and CDR2 YYEEEE come from the germline V gene. The ends lost 6 bases at V and 9 bases at J; junction bases unmatched: 5. The CDR3 runs 14 residues. CDR3 coding DNA: TGTGCCAGCACCTCGGGACTAGCGGGAGTCATTCAGTACTTC. Translating gives CASTSGLAGVIQYF.

This chain joins TRBV10-3 and TRBJ2-5, with D possibly matching TRBD1 (6 bases). The germline CDR1 and CDR2 sequences are ENHRY and SYGVKD. The V end was cut by 4 bases, the J end by 4 bases, with 16 bases between. This CDR3 spans 15 amino acids. The DNA of the CDR3 is TGTGCCATCAGTGCGGGGCAGGGGTACCTAGAGACCCAGTACTTC. This translates into CAISAGQGYLETQYF.

The rearrangement links TRBV6-5 to TRBJ2-5; the match to TRBD2 covers 7 bases. CDR1 MNHEY and CDR2 SVGAGI come from the germline V gene. This CDR3 is built from 15 residues. V shed 3 bases, J shed 7 bases, and the junction held 11 bases outside the gene matches. The CDR3 is CASSYSVGGEGTQYF. The CDR3 bases are TGTGCCAGCAGTTATTCGGTGGGAGGGGAAGGGACCCAGTACTTC.

The rearrangement links TRBV10-1 to TRBJ2-3, with 8 bases aligning to TRBD2. Trimming removed 3 bases from V and 6 bases from J; junction bases left unmatched: 5. The germline gives CDR1 WNHNN, CDR2 SYGVQD (reference sequence). The CDR3 runs to 14 residues. The CDR3 nucleotides read TGCGCCAGCAGTGAAGCGGGAGCGCCGGATACGCAGTATTTT. This encodes CASSEAGAPDTQYF.

This chain uses TRBV27 with TRBJ2-1; D ambiguous. V gave up 2 bases and J gave up 2 bases, with 13 bases separating them. Germline CDR1 reads MNHEY; CDR2 reads SMNVEV (reference sequence). The CDR3 covers 16 residues. The CDR3 DNA is TGTGCCAGCAGTTTAACTTGGGTGGGCACCTACAATGAGCAGTTCTTC. This translates into CASSLTWVGTYNEQFF.

The rearrangement uses TRBV5-6 and TRBJ1-1; TRBD1 aligns across 8 bases. CDR3 length: 14 amino acids. The trim removed 6 bases at V and 4 bases at J, leaving 8 bases unmatched. Germline V gene sequence: CDR1 SGHDT, CDR2 YYEEEE. The CDR3: CASNKQGGGTEAFF. CDR3 nucleotides: TGTGCCAGCAACAAACAGGGGGGGGGCACTGAAGCTTTCTTT.

V gene TRBV9 combines with J gene TRBJ1-2; 10 nucleotides line up with TRBD1. V dropped 4 bases and J dropped 7; count of bases not matched to a gene: 10. Germline assignment: CDR1 SGDLS and CDR2 YYNGEE. The CDR3 contains 15 residues. CDR3 amino acids: CASSTRPGTGVGYTF. In DNA form, the CDR3 reads TGTGCCAGCAGCACCCGACCCGGGACAGGGGTTGGCTACACCTTC.

The chain links TRBV13 to TRBJ2-5; 10 positions match TRBD2. Germline V gene sequence: CDR1 PRHDT, CDR2 FYEKMQ (reference sequence). V shed 5 bases and J 5 bases; nucleotides not matched to a gene: 5. The CDR3 consists of 14 residues. CDR3 region: CASSQAGGWETQYF. The CDR3 DNA reads as TGTGCCAGCAGCCAAGCGGGAGGGTGGGAGACCCAGTACTTC.

The chain carries TRBV11-2 and TRBJ2-1; D uncertain. Trimming took off 2 bases at V and 6 bases at J, with 11 bases between the two ends. This CDR3 region has 14 residues. Germline CDR1 is SGHAT and CDR2 is FQNNGV. The CDR3 is CASSLMIGPNEQFF. DNA for the CDR3: TGTGCCAGCAGCTTAATGATTGGGCCCAATGAGCAGTTCTTC.

The chain links TRBV19 to TRBJ2-2; TRBD2 matches 9 bases. Trimming took 4 bases from V and 6 from J; bases not matched to a gene: 6. There are 15 residues in the CDR3. Germline V gene data show CDR1 as LNHDA and CDR2 as SQIVND (reference sequence). DNA for the CDR3: TGTGCCAGTAGTAAATCGGGGACTAGCTCCGGGGAGCTGTTTTTT. It codes for CASSKSGTSSGELFF. Together with reference TRBV19 and TRBJ2-2, the CDR3 gives the full variable domain: DGGITQSPKYLFRKEGQNVTLSCEQNLNHDAMYWYRQDPGQGLRLIYYSQIVNDFQKGDIAEGYSVSREKKESFPLTVTSAQKNPTAFYLCASSKSGTSSGELFFGEGSRLTVL.

The rearrangement joins TRBV11-1 to TRBJ1-1; D may be TRBD1 (6 bases). Between the trimmed V and J ends, which lost 1 base and 5 bases, there was a span of 11 bases. Germline loops: CDR1 SGHAT, CDR2 FQDESV (reference sequence). This CDR3 spans 14 amino acids. This chain's CDR3 is CASSLGDTATEAFF. In nucleotides, the CDR3 is TGTGCCAGCAGCTTAGGGGACACCGCTACTGAAGCTTTCTTT.

The chain is built from TRBV7-2 and TRBJ1-2; D perhaps matches TRBD1 (6 bases). V lost 5 bases and J 3 bases, leaving 10 bases between the germline ends. Germline lookup yields CDR1 SGHTA and CDR2 FQGNSA. The CDR3 runs to 13 residues. CDR3 in amino acids: CASSRRQDYGYTF. As DNA, the CDR3 is TGTGCCAGCAGCAGACGACAGGACTATGGCTACACCTTC.

The chain employs TRBV7-3 and TRBJ2-2, with 12 nucleotides matching TRBD2. V was clipped by 1 base and J by 6 bases; unmatched bases: 9. CDR3 length equals 18 residues. Looked up from germline, CDR1 is SGHTA and CDR2 is FQGTGA. The CDR3 loop is CASSLMGLTSGSSGELFF. DNA of the CDR3: TGTGCCAGCAGCTTAATGGGCCTGACTAGCGGGAGTTCCGGGGAGCTGTTTTTT.

The CDR3: CASSPGGAGGETQYF. CDR3 bases: TGCGCCAGCAGCCCAGGTGGAGCGGGAGGGGAGACCCAGTACTTC. This sequence joins TRBV4-1 and TRBJ2-5; TRBD2 aligns across 10 bases. CDR1 MGHRA and CDR2 YSYEKL come from the germline V gene. CDR3 length equals 15 residues. The V segment lost 4 bases and the J segment 5 bases; nucleotides outside the gene matches: 7.

V and J are TRBV13 and TRBJ2-1, with 7 bases aligning to TRBD2. CDR3 length: 19 residues. After removal of 2 bases from V and 0 bases from J, the junction contained 13 bases not matched to a gene. Germline V gene data show CDR1 as PRHDT and CDR2 as FYEKMQ (reference sequence). CDR3 sequence: CASSLRTRIEKGSYNEQFF. The DNA of the CDR3 is TGTGCCAGCAGCTTAAGGACTAGAATAGAGAAGGGCTCCTACAATGAGCAGTTCTTC.

The rearrangement uses TRBV5-1 and TRBJ1-2; D unclear. V was pared by 0 bases and J by 3 bases, with 9 bases between. Germline CDR1 SGHRS, CDR2 YFSETQ. There are 14 residues in the CDR3. The CDR3 spells CASSLVGQDYGYTF. In nucleotides, the CDR3 is TGCGCCAGCAGCTTGGTGGGCCAGGACTATGGCTACACCTTC.

This chain uses TRBV5-1 with TRBJ2-2, with D possibly being TRBD2 (5 bases). CDR3 size: 15 residues. The V end was cut by 1 base, the J end by 1 base, with 8 bases between. Germline loops: CDR1 SGHRS, CDR2 YFSETQ. CDR3 protein: CASSLFGMNTGELFF. DNA of the CDR3: TGCGCCAGCAGCTTGTTCGGGATGAACACCGGGGAGCTGTTTTTT.

The J gene is TRBJ1-2, the V gene TRBV12-5, with TRBD1 matching over 10 bases. This CDR3 is 16 amino acids long. The ends lost 0 bases at V and 8 bases at J; junction bases unmatched: 9. Germline-derived CDR1 and CDR2 are LGHNT and FRNRAP. This chain's CDR3 is CASGLVRGQGIMGYTF. The CDR3 coding sequence is TGTGCTAGTGGTTTGGTACGGGGACAGGGGATAATGGGCTACACCTTC.

The V call is TRBV6-4, the J call TRBJ1-1, with TRBD1 identical over 8 bases. The CDR3 runs to 13 residues. Looked up from germline, CDR1 is MRHNA and CDR2 is SNTAGT. The V segment lost 4 bases and the J segment 5 bases; nucleotides outside the gene matches: 3. The CDR3 region is CASSATGVTEAFF. CDR3 in DNA: TGTGCCAGCAGTGCGACAGGGGTAACTGAAGCTTTCTTT.